Below are 24 T cell receptor beta chains sequenced from a single sample in a study of identical twins. From the 5' RACE reads, TCRdb called clonotypes with MiXCR, one entry per CDR3 protein. The table includes 460,000 or so distinct CDR3 sequences, approximately 15% detected once. These records were also assigned to another study, of yellow fever vaccine responses in identical twins.

The sequenced sample was CD4+ T cells sorted from blood. All receptors come from a woman younger than 30 in good health.

CDR3 amino acids: CATSGDWGLFPYEQYF. In DNA form, the CDR3 reads TGTGCCACCAGTGGCGACTGGGGACTCTTCCCCTACGAGCAGTACTTC. The J gene is TRBJ2-7, the V gene TRBV24-1, with a tentative D call TRBD2 (6 bases). The germline gives CDR1 KGHDR, CDR2 SFDVKD. With 5 bases removed from V and 2 bases from J, the gap between germline ends came to 18 bases. This CDR3 region has 16 residues.

This clonotype was seen at least ten times. The CDR3 DNA follows: TGTGCCAGCAGCTCGCTCATCTCCGGGACAGGGGTTGCCGGGGAGCTGTTTTTT. Protein product: CASSSLISGTGVAGELFF. The chain couples TRBV28 to TRBJ2-2; the match to TRBD1 covers 10 bases. CDR1 and CDR2 (germline): MDHEN, SYDVKM. Germline trimming cut 6 bases from V and 6 bases from J; bases unmatched to any gene: 16. The CDR3 is 18 amino acids.

V and J are TRBV29-1 and TRBJ2-6; 10 bases map to TRBD1. V was clipped by 6 bases and J by 2 bases; unmatched bases: 1. The CDR3 has 14 amino acids. Germline V gene data show CDR1 as SQVTM and CDR2 as ANQGSEA. CDR3 amino acids: CSVGTGAGANVLTF. CDR3 in DNA: TGCAGCGTAGGGACAGGGGCTGGGGCCAACGTCCTGACTTTC.

This clonotype was seen a handful of times. The rearrangement uses TRBV29-1 and TRBJ2-7; D ambiguous. CDR1 SQVTM and CDR2 ANQGSEA come from the germline V gene. The V end lost 6 bases, the J end lost 5 bases, and 11 bases lay between the germline ends. This CDR3 is built from 11 residues. The CDR3 DNA follows: TGCAGCGTCTTTCATGTCCACGAGCAGTACTTC. This translates into CSVFHVHEQYF.

This clonotype was found a few times. The chain couples TRBV29-1 to TRBJ2-5; weak D call: TRBD1 (5 bases). V lost 6 bases and J lost 2, with 13 bases in between. The CDR3 length is 13 residues. Per the germline V gene, CDR1 is SQVTM and CDR2 is ANQGSEA. DNA of the CDR3: TGCAGCGTCCCACCAGGGCCTCAAGAGACCCAGTACTTC. It yields the protein CSVPPGPQETQYF. The full variable domain, completed using reference TRBV29-1 and TRBJ2-5, is SAVISQKPSRDICQRGTSLTIQCQVDSQVTMMFWYRQQPGQSLTLIATANQGSEATYESGFVIDKFPISRPNLTFSTLTVSNMSPEDSSIYLCSVPPGPQETQYFGPGTRLLVL.

A few counts support this clonotype. The CDR3 region has the DNA TGTGCCACCAGTGCCCGGGCTTGGCATGAGCAGTTCTTC. It translates to CATSARAWHEQFF. This chain joins TRBV24-1 and TRBJ2-1, with D hard to call. Germline CDR1 reads KGHDR; CDR2 reads SFDVKD. The CDR3 runs 13 residues. V was pared by 5 bases and J by 8 bases, with 12 bases between.

The DNA of the CDR3 is TGCGCCAGCAGCCAAGACAGGGCGGGGCGGGAGACCCAGTACTTC. It is translated as CASSQDRAGRETQYF. The chain carries TRBV4-3 and TRBJ2-5; weak D call: TRBD2 (6 bases). The CDR3 consists of 15 residues. V lost 0 bases, J lost 5 bases, and 13 bases lay in between. CDR1 LGHNA and CDR2 YSLEER come from the germline V gene.

This clonotype was counted a few times. The chain uses TRBV6-2 or TRBV6-3 and TRBJ2-7; a possible D gene is TRBD1 (6 bases). This CDR3 spans 14 amino acids. The germline CDR1 and CDR2 sequences are MNHEY and SVGEGT. Trimming removed 7 bases at V and 0 bases at J, with 13 bases between. CDR3 in DNA: TGTGCCAGCACATCACAGGGCGGCTCCTACGAGCAGTACTTC. Translation gives CASTSQGGSYEQYF.

This chain joins TRBV3-1 and TRBJ1-6; D might be TRBD1 (6 bases). V lost 4 bases and J 3 bases, leaving 16 bases between the germline ends. Germline CDR1 LGHDT, CDR2 YNNKEL (reference sequence). This CDR3 is 17 amino acids long. DNA of the CDR3: TGTGCCAGCAGCCTAAAGAAGAGGACAGACTATAATTCACCCCTCCACTTT. Translating gives CASSLKKRTDYNSPLHF. Filled out from reference TRBV3-1 and TRBJ1-6, the complete variable domain reads DTAVSQTPKYLVTQMGNDKSIKCEQNLGHDTMYWYKQDSKKFLKIMFSYNNKELIINETVPNRFSPKSPDKAHLNLHINSLELGDSAVYFCASSLKKRTDYNSPLHFGNGTRLTVT.

CDR3 protein: CASSLAGPNSPLHF. In DNA form, the CDR3 reads TGCGCCAGCAGCTTGGCAGGCCCCAACTCACCCCTCCACTTT. The genes are TRBV5-1 and TRBJ1-6; D is uncertain. CDR1 and CDR2 from the germline V gene are SGHRS and YFSETQ. The V and J ends lost 0 bases and 10 bases respectively, with 11 bases between them. The CDR3 length is 14 residues.

The chain carries TRBV27 and TRBJ2-7; 7 bases are a match to TRBD2. CDR1 is MNHEY and CDR2 is SMNVEV in the germline V gene (reference sequence). Trimming took 7 bases from V and 0 from J; bases not matched to a gene: 24. This CDR3 spans 20 amino acids. DNA for the CDR3: TGTGCCAGCACCCCCCGGGGTTTACGCGGCGGGAGTTCCCGCTCCTACGAGCAGTACTTC. It codes for CASTPRGLRGGSSRSYEQYF.

This clonotype appeared a few times. The chain couples TRBV6-2 or TRBV6-3 to TRBJ2-5, with TRBD2 matching over 9 bases. Germline trimming cut 3 bases from V and 3 bases from J; bases unmatched to any gene: 8. CDR3 length: 16 residues. The germline gives CDR1 MNHEY, CDR2 SVGEGT. The CDR3 protein is CASSYTSGRREETQYF. CDR3 coding DNA: TGTGCCAGCAGTTATACTAGCGGGCGAAGAGAAGAGACCCAGTACTTC.

This clonotype was counted ten times or more. The rearrangement links TRBV29-1 to TRBJ1-1; D not certain. This CDR3 spans 14 amino acids. The V gene lost 1 base and the J gene lost 2 bases, with 11 bases spanning the gap. CDR1 and CDR2 (germline): SQVTM, ANQGSEA. The CDR3 here is CSVEVDLLNTEAFF. CDR3 DNA: TGCAGCGTTGAAGTGGACCTCTTAAACACTGAAGCTTTCTTT.

The rearrangement uses TRBV18 and TRBJ2-7, with D hard to call. From germline, CDR1 is KGHSH and CDR2 LQKENI. The ends were cut back, 2 bases at V and 0 bases at J, with 8 bases in the middle. CDR3 length: 14 residues. DNA for the CDR3: TGTGCCAGCTCACCAAACCCTCCCTCCTACGAGCAGTACTTC. Encoded protein: CASSPNPPSYEQYF.

V and J are TRBV12-3 or TRBV12-4 and TRBJ2-1; no definite D call. The V and J ends lost 1 base and 3 bases respectively, with 7 bases between them. The CDR3 length is 14 residues. In nucleotides, the CDR3 is TGTGCCAGCAGTTTAGTCTTGATCTACAATGAGCAGTTCTTC. This encodes CASSLVLIYNEQFF.

This clonotype occurred a few times. This chain joins TRBV7-6 and TRBJ2-5; D gene uncertain. Germline V lookup: CDR1 SGHVS, CDR2 FNYEAQ. The CDR3 runs 15 residues. The V and J ends lost 1 base and 4 bases respectively, with 13 bases between them. Written as DNA, the CDR3 is TGTGCCAGCAGCTTAGGGGGTCAGCCTAGAGAGACCCAGTACTTC. This translates into CASSLGGQPRETQYF.

To note about this clonotype: At one end, the junction sequence differs from germline, possibly due to a read error. The J gene is TRBJ2-5, the V gene TRBV20-1; D unclear. The CDR3 runs 12 residues. Germline assignment: CDR1 DFQATT and CDR2 SNEGSKA (reference sequence). CDR3: CCASWGGETQYF. CDR3 sequence (DNA): TGCTGTGCTAGTTGGGGTGGAGAGACCCAGTACTTC.

The DNA of the CDR3 is TGTGCCAGCAGCCGTTACACCGGGAGGGCTGGGGCCAACGTCCTGACTTTC. Its protein product is CASSRYTGRAGANVLTF. The chain has TRBV28 and TRBJ2-6; 8 bases match TRBD2. The CDR3 runs to 17 residues. Trimming at V came to 6 bases and at J to 2 bases, leaving 9 bases not matched to a gene. The germline V gene has CDR1 MDHEN and CDR2 SYDVKM.

The CDR3 protein is CATSTGGVRAYEQYF. The CDR3 DNA follows: TGTGCCACCAGTACCGGCGGGGTGAGGGCCTACGAGCAGTACTTC. This rearrangement joins TRBV15 to TRBJ2-7; maybe TRBD2 (6 bases). CDR3 length: 15 residues. The germline V gene encodes CDR1 LNHNV and CDR2 YYDKDF (reference sequence). The V gene lost 6 bases and the J gene lost 2 bases, with 17 bases spanning the gap.

This clonotype was detected only a few times. V gene TRBV11-3 combines with J gene TRBJ2-1; 7 bases are shared with TRBD2. This CDR3 comprises 12 residues. CDR1 and CDR2 from the germline V gene are SGHNT and YENEEA. V gave up 5 bases and J gave up 14 bases; unmatched junction bases: 9. The CDR3 spells CASSLNAGREFF. The DNA for the CDR3 is TGTGCCAGCAGCCTCAATGCAGGGAGGGAGTTCTTC.

This clonotype came up a few times. The chain uses TRBV7-9 and TRBJ2-7; 7 nucleotides agree with TRBD1. J lost 11 bases, V lost 5 bases, and 12 bases had no gene match. Germline assignment: CDR1 SEHNR and CDR2 FQNEAQ (reference sequence). The CDR3 runs to 13 residues. CDR3 DNA: TGTGCCAGCAGCCTCGACAGGGAACCGGAAAAGTACTTC. Translated: CASSLDREPEKYF.

The J gene is TRBJ2-3, the V gene TRBV7-9; D remains unclear. The CDR3 has 13 residues. Trimming shortened V by 3 bases and J by 4 bases, and 8 bases separated the two germline ends. Germline-derived CDR1 and CDR2 are SEHNR and FQNEAQ (reference sequence). The CDR3 coding sequence is TGTGCCAGCAGCTTTCGCGAATCAGATACGCAGTATTTT. It specifies CASSFRESDTQYF. Drawing the rest from reference TRBV7-9 and TRBJ2-3, the complete variable domain is DTGVSQNPRHKITKRGQNVTFRCDPISEHNRLYWYRQTLGQGPEFLTYFQNEAQLEKSRLLSDRFSAERPKGSFSTLEIQRTEQGDSAMYLCASSFRESDTQYFGPGTRLTVL.

The chain uses TRBV2 and TRBJ1-1; D is perhaps TRBD1 (5 bases). The CDR3 consists of 13 residues. Germline values: CDR1 SNHLY, CDR2 FYNNEI. V was clipped by 11 bases and J by 0 bases, with 13 bases between them. This CDR3 is CAGAVLMNTEAFF. The CDR3 DNA sequence: TGTGCCGGGGCGGTCTTAATGAACACTGAAGCTTTCTTT. Based on the CDR3 plus reference TRBV2 and TRBJ1-1, the full variable domain is EPEVTQTPSHQVTQMGQEVILRCVPISNHLYFYWYRQILGQKVEFLVSFYNNEISEKSEIFDDQFSVERPDGSNFTLKIRSTKLEDSAMYFCAGAVLMNTEAFFGQGTRLTVV.

This clonotype was detected only a few times. The chain employs TRBV7-6 and TRBJ2-1; 8 nucleotides agree with TRBD1. The CDR3 is made up of 13 amino acids. V lost 3 bases, J lost 7 bases, and 2 bases stayed unmatched. Per germline, CDR1 SGHVS and CDR2 FNYEAQ. As DNA, the CDR3 is TGTGCCAGCAGCTTCCGACAGGGGAATGAGCAGTTCTTC. It codes for CASSFRQGNEQFF.